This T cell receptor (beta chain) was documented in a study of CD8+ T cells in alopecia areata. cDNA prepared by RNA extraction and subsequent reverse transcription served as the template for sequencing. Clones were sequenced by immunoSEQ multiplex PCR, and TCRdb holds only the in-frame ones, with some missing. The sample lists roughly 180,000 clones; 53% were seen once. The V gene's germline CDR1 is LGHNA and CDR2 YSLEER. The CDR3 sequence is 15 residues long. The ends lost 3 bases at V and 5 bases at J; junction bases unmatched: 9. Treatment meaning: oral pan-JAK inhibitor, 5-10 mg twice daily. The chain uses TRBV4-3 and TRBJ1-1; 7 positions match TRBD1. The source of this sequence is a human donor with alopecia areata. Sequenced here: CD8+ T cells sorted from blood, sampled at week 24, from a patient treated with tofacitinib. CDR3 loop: CASSQSRGLGTEAFF. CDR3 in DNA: TGCGCCAGCAGCCAGAGTAGGGGGCTCGGTACTGAAGCTTTCTTT.